The 22 T cell receptor beta chains given below trace back to one sample, sequenced in a study of blood T cell repertoires in COVID-19. Using immunoSEQ multiplex PCR, the repertoire was profiled, and TCRdb retains in-frame clones only, with some absent. The sample holds roughly 390,000 clones, about 85% seen once. The specimen sequenced was peripheral blood. The receptors derive from a woman aged 18-30 years with acute or convalescent COVID-19.

The chain couples TRBV11-2 to TRBJ1-2; possible D gene TRBD1, 5 bases. The CDR3 extends over 15 amino acids. V lost 5 bases and J lost 4, with 17 bases in between. Germline V lookup: CDR1 SGHAT, CDR2 FQNNGV. The CDR3 bases are TGTGCCAGCAGCCCAGACAGCCTCCTAGGCTATGGCTACACCTTC. The encoded protein is CASSPDSLLGYGYTF.

The J gene is TRBJ2-3, the V gene TRBV10-1, with D possibly TRBD2 on 6 matching bases. Germline V CDR1 and CDR2: WNHNN, SYGVQD (reference sequence). Deletions cut 3 bases from V and 6 bases from J, with 10 bases between. The CDR3 length is 13 residues. CDR3 loop: CASSDVRGDTQYF. Here the CDR3 DNA reads TGCGCCAGCAGTGATGTCCGGGGGGATACGCAGTATTTT.

There are a few counts of this clone. The chain is built from TRBV6-4 and TRBJ2-3; 8 nucleotides line up with TRBD2. Germline CDR1 MRHNA, CDR2 SNTAGT. The CDR3 totals 14 residues. J was trimmed by 1 base and V by 3 bases; bases with no gene match: 0. CDR3 protein: CASSERGGTDTQYF. The CDR3 DNA is TGTGCCAGCAGTGAGCGGGGGGGCACAGATACGCAGTATTTT.

This chain connects TRBV2 to TRBJ1-2; 7 nucleotides agree with TRBD1. CDR3 length: 13 amino acids. V lost 6 bases, J lost 4 bases, and 5 bases stayed unmatched. From germline, CDR1 is SNHLY and CDR2 FYNNEI. The CDR3, as DNA: TGTGCCAGCAGCCCGGGGACAGTCTATGGCTACACCTTC. Encoded protein: CASSPGTVYGYTF.

In this sample, this clone turned up once. The chain employs TRBV11-2 and TRBJ1-3; D is ambiguous. The V end was cut by 3 bases, the J end by 0 bases, with 12 bases between. Per germline, CDR1 SGHAT and CDR2 FQNNGV. The CDR3 sequence is 16 residues long. The CDR3 loop is CASSFSLPSSGNTIYF. In nucleotides, the CDR3 is TGTGCCAGCAGCTTTTCTCTCCCCAGCTCTGGAAACACCATATATTTT.

This clone has just one count. The chain uses TRBV12-5 and TRBJ1-1; no clear D gene. Trimming took off 7 bases at V and 1 base at J, with 13 bases between the two ends. Per the germline V gene, CDR1 is LGHNT and CDR2 is FRNRAP. This CDR3 contains 14 residues. CDR3 loop: CASDGDLGNTEAFF. CDR3 sequence (DNA): TGTGCTAGTGACGGGGATCTGGGGAACACTGAAGCTTTCTTT.

This chain joins TRBV4-1 and TRBJ1-1; TRBD1 aligns across 7 bases. V shed 3 bases and J 1 base; nucleotides not matched to a gene: 2. The germline V gene encodes CDR1 MGHRA and CDR2 YSYEKL. The CDR3 contains 14 residues. The CDR3 DNA reads TGCGCCAGCAGCCAGTGGACAGGGAACACTGAAGCTTTCTTT. The encoded protein is CASSQWTGNTEAFF.

The chain employs TRBV10-1 and TRBJ2-1, with D maybe TRBD2 (6 bases). Germline lookup yields CDR1 WNHNN and CDR2 SYGVQD (reference sequence). Trimming took 6 bases from V and 0 from J, leaving 12 bases between them. The CDR3 is 15 residues long. The CDR3 loop reads CASSRDSSSYNEQFF. For the CDR3, the DNA is TGCGCCAGCAGCCGGGACTCGAGCTCCTACAATGAGCAGTTCTTC.

V gene TRBV10-3 combines with J gene TRBJ1-3; the D is unclear. The CDR3 runs to 12 residues. Germline V gene sequence: CDR1 ENHRY, CDR2 SYGVKD. The ends were cut back, 6 bases at V and 4 bases at J, with 7 bases in the middle. The CDR3 reads CAIRDWGNTIYF. Here the CDR3 DNA reads TGTGCCATCAGGGACTGGGGAAACACCATATATTTT.

The CDR3, as DNA: TGTGCCAGCAGCTTGAGAGGAGGGAGGGACCTAACCTACGAGCAGTACTTC. Translating gives CASSLRGGRDLTYEQYF. The chain links TRBV5-5 to TRBJ2-7; 7 bases match TRBD2. The length of the CDR3 is 17 residues. V lost 1 base, J lost 2 bases, and 12 bases stayed unmatched. Germline V gene data show CDR1 as SGHKS and CDR2 as YYEKEE (reference sequence).

The CDR3 bases are TGTGCCAGCAGTGATCCGGGACAGGGGGGCGATTCACCCCTCCACTTT. Protein: CASSDPGQGGDSPLHF. V and J are TRBV25-1 and TRBJ1-6; 11 positions agree with TRBD1. Germline V CDR1 and CDR2: MGHDK, SYGVNS. This CDR3 has 16 amino acids. Trimming cost V 3 bases and J 8 bases; bases outside gene matches: 6.

The V call is TRBV2, the J call TRBJ2-6, with D tentatively TRBD2 (6 bases). Per germline, CDR1 SNHLY and CDR2 FYNNEI. Trimming removed 0 bases from V and 1 base from J, with 7 bases in between. This CDR3 is 16 amino acids long. CDR3 DNA: TGTGCCAGCAGTGAAGCGCGGGGATCTGGGGCCAACGTCCTGACTTTC. This sequence encodes CASSEARGSGANVLTF.

The chain links TRBV18 to TRBJ1-1, with D uncertain. Germline assignment: CDR1 KGHSH and CDR2 LQKENI. With 3 bases removed from V and 3 bases from J, the gap between germline ends came to 8 bases. This CDR3 has 13 amino acids. The CDR3 sequence: CASSPALDTEAFF. CDR3 DNA: TGTGCCAGCTCACCGGCCTTGGACACTGAAGCTTTCTTT.

There are a few counts of this clone. Other DNA sequences from this sample encode an identical CDR3 as well. The chain recombines TRBV9 with TRBJ1-1; 7 bases map to TRBD1. This CDR3 spans 14 amino acids. J gave up 8 bases and V 0 bases, and 7 bases lay outside the gene matches. Per the germline V gene, CDR1 is SGDLS and CDR2 is YYNGEE. The CDR3: CASSVEGGVTEAFF. The CDR3 DNA is TGTGCCAGCAGCGTAGAAGGGGGCGTTACCGAAGCTTTCTTT.

The J gene is TRBJ2-3, the V gene TRBV15, with D perhaps TRBD1 (5 bases). The CDR3 sequence is 16 residues long. V lost 0 bases and J 4 bases, leaving 14 bases between the germline ends. Germline V gene data show CDR1 as LNHNV and CDR2 as YYDKDF (reference sequence). Here the CDR3 reads CATSRDPQGIADTQYF. The CDR3 DNA reads TGTGCCACCAGCAGAGATCCCCAGGGAATTGCAGATACGCAGTATTTT.

The chain couples TRBV14 to TRBJ2-5, with D tentatively TRBD2 (5 bases). From germline, CDR1 is SGHDN and CDR2 FVKESK. V was pared by 1 base and J by 1 base, with 13 bases between. This CDR3 region has 16 residues. The CDR3 DNA reads as TGTGCCAGCAGCCAAGGGGTTAAGGACTCCCAAGAGACCCAGTACTTC. It codes for CASSQGVKDSQETQYF.

The chain recombines TRBV7-9 with TRBJ1-4; D is possibly TRBD1 (5 bases). V shed 4 bases and J shed 8 bases, with 11 bases lying between them. The CDR3 has 13 residues. In germline, CDR1 is SEHNR, CDR2 FQNEAQ (reference sequence). CDR3 in amino acids: CASSSDNGEKLFF. In DNA form, the CDR3 reads TGTGCCAGCAGCTCGGACAATGGAGAAAAACTGTTTTTT.

As regards this clone: Other DNA sequences in the sample encode the same CDR3. The J gene is TRBJ1-2, the V gene TRBV2; D unresolved. Trimming removed 1 base at V and 4 bases at J, with 10 bases between. This CDR3 spans 14 amino acids. Germline CDR1 reads SNHLY; CDR2 reads FYNNEI. As DNA, the CDR3 is TGTGCCAGCAGTGAAGACAGAGAGATCTATGGCTACACCTTC. Translating it yields CASSEDREIYGYTF.

The chain joins TRBV6-6 to TRBJ1-4; D ambiguous. CDR1 and CDR2 (germline): MNHNY, SVGAGI (reference sequence). The CDR3 sequence is 13 residues long. Trimming left V 3 bases short and J 5 bases short, with 7 bases between. The DNA of the CDR3 is TGTGCCAGCAGTTATGGGCCCAATGAAAAACTGTTTTTT. The encoded protein is CASSYGPNEKLFF.

This clone was seen only a few times. The chain carries TRBV7-9 and TRBJ1-1; tentatively, D is TRBD1 (6 bases). Germline values: CDR1 SEHNR, CDR2 FQNEAQ (reference sequence). The CDR3 extends over 14 amino acids. Trimming pared 5 bases from V and 4 bases from J, leaving 14 bases between. CDR3 DNA: TGTGCCAGCAGCGCAACAGGGTTCAGCACTGAAGCTTTCTTT. This codes for CASSATGFSTEAFF. The variable domain in full, with the rest retrieved from reference TRBV7-9 and TRBJ1-1, is DTGVSQNPRHKITKRGQNVTFRCDPISEHNRLYWYRQTLGQGPEFLTYFQNEAQLEKSRLLSDRFSAERPKGSFSTLEIQRTEQGDSAMYLCASSATGFSTEAFFGQGTRLTVV.

This rearrangement joins TRBV28 to TRBJ2-4; 11 nucleotides match TRBD2. There are 14 residues in the CDR3. CDR1 is MDHEN and CDR2 is SYDVKM in the germline V gene. Trimming removed 5 bases from V and 7 bases from J; junction bases left unmatched: 4. CDR3 nucleotide sequence: TGTGCCAGCAGTATAGCGGGAGGGAAGAACATTCAGTACTTC. Translating it yields CASSIAGGKNIQYF.

The chain combines TRBV10-1 with TRBJ2-3, with 7 bases identical to TRBD1. The CDR3 covers 14 residues. Germline-derived CDR1 and CDR2 are WNHNN and SYGVQD (reference sequence). The V gene end was trimmed by 6 bases and the J gene end by 1 base; junction bases not matched to a gene: 4. The DNA for the CDR3 is TGCGCCAGCAGCGACAGGGTTGGCACAGATACGCAGTATTTT. Protein: CASSDRVGTDTQYF.